The present TCR beta chain was sequenced within a study of technical replicates of blood from several donors. This clone was observed a handful of times. Germline CDR1 reads WNHNN; CDR2 reads SYGVQD (reference sequence). CDR3 length: 13 amino acids. V lost 2 bases and J 4 bases, leaving 8 bases between the germline ends. TCRdb's copy holds only in-frame clones and misses some; the assay was immunoSEQ multiplex PCR. This sample has around 70,000 clones; around 93% occur once, and the top ten carry 0.2% to 0.3%. Sequencing was carried out using T cells isolated from PBMCs. The chain joins TRBV10-1 to TRBJ1-1; D gene ambiguous. The receptor was isolated from a human donor in good health. In DNA form, the CDR3 reads TGCGCCAGCAGTGAGCTGCGATCCACTGAAGCTTTCTTT. Translating it yields CASSELRSTEAFF.